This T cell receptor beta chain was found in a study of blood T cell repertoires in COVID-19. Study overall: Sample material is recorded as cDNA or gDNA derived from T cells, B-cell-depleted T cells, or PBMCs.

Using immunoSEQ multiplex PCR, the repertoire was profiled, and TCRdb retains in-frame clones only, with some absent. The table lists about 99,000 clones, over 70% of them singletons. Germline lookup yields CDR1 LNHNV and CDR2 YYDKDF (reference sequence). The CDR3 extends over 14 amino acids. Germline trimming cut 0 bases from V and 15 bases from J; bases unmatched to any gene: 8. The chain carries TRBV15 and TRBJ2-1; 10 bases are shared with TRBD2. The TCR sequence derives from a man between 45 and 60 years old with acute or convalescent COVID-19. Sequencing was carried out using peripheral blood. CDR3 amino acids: CATSRDELAGVSFF. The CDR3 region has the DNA TGTGCCACCAGCAGAGACGAGCTAGCGGGAGTGTCGTTCTTC.